Ten or more counts support the clone carrying this TCR beta chain. Its antigen is unidentified. The data were taken from a study of T cells in Graves' hyperthyroidism and ophthalmopathy. Study observations and caveats: A model of 13 V-J pairs discriminated ophthalmopathy from stable hyperthyroidism.

Trimming left V 0 bases short and J 1 base short, with 7 bases between. CDR1 is MGHRA, CDR2 YSYEKL, per germline. The length of the CDR3 is 15 residues. Template material for amplifying TCR beta CDR3 regions consisted of RNA transcripts. A first-round RT-PCR of the TCR CDR3 used the HTBI primer set. From the multiplex PCR reads, TCRdb called clonotypes with MiXCR, one entry per CDR3 protein. The sample includes fewer than 350,000 distinct CDR3 sequences, roughly an eighth seen only once; the top ten take 7.9%. The chain is built from TRBV4-1 and TRBJ1-3, with unresolved D. This clonotype was obtained from a woman between 35 and 50 years old with Graves' hyperthyroidism. Material for sequencing was blood. CDR3 nucleotides: TGCGCCAGCAGCCAAGACCGGGTTTCTGGAAACACCATATATTTT. This sequence encodes CASSQDRVSGNTIYF.